The present T cell receptor (beta chain) was sequenced within a study of T cell clonality in common variable immunodeficiency. General study results and limits: Shared TCRbeta clones were fewer between CVID subjects than controls. Links between repertoire features and CVID complications were heterogeneity-limited. T cell subpopulation sequencing would be needed to explain CVID clonality.

This table comes from immunoSEQ multiplex PCR, and its TCRdb copy is limited to in-frame clones, with some not included. The sample shows approximately 46,000 clones, none of them appearing just once. This clone occurred many times. Its antigen is undetermined. Blood samples were heparinized, roughly 5 to 9 ml per donor. What was sequenced was peripheral blood mononuclear cells. This TCR was recovered from a person between 18 and 69 years old in good health.

The CDR3 protein is CSAGAFGGTPNTEAFF. The part of the CDR3 DNA that was read is TGCAGTGCTGGAGCGTTCGGGGGAACCCCGAACACTGAA. The chain employs TRBV20-1 and TRBJ1-1, with D maybe TRBD1 (5 bases). Sequencing ends 3 residues short of the CDR3 end; the germline J gene provides the rest. Trimming took 5 bases from V and 1 from J, leaving 20 bases between them. There are 16 residues in the CDR3. Per germline, CDR1 DFQATT and CDR2 SNEGSKA (reference sequence).